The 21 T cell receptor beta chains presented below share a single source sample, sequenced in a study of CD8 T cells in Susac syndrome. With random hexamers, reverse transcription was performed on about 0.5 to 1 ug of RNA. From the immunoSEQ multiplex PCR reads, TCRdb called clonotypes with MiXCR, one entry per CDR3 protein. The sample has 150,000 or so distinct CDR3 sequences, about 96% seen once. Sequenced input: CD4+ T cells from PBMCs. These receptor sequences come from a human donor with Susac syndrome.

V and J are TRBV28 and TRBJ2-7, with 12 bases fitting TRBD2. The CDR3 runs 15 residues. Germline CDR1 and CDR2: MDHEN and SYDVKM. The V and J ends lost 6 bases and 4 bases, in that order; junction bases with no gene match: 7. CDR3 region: CASRPRLAGVYEQYV. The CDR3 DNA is TGTGCCAGCAGACCGAGACTAGCGGGGGTATACGAGCAGTACGTC.

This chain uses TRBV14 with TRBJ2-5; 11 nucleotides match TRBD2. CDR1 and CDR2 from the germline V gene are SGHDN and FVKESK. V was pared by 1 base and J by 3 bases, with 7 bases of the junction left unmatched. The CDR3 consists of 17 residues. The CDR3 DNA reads TGTGCCAGCAGCCAAGGGGGACTAGCGGAGTTGAAAGAGACCCAGTACTTC. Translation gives CASSQGGLAELKETQYF. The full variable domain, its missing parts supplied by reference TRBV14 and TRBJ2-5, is EAGVTQFPSHSVIEKGQTVTLRCDPISGHDNLYWYRRVMGKEIKFLLHFVKESKQDESGMPNNRFLAERTGGTYSTLKVQPAELEDSGVYFCASSQGGLAELKETQYFGPGTRLLVL.

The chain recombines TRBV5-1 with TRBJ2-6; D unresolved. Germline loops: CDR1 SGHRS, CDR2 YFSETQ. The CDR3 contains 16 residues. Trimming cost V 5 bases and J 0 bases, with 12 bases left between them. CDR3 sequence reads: CASRLDGNSGANVLTF. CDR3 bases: TGCGCCAGCAGACTCGACGGTAACTCTGGGGCCAACGTCCTGACTTTC.

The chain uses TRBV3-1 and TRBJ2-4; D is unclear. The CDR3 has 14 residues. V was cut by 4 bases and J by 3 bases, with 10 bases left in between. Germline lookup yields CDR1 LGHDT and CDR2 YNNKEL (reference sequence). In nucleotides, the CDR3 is TGTGCCAGCAGCCCGGGCGGTCTCAAAAACATTCAGTACTTC. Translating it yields CASSPGGLKNIQYF.

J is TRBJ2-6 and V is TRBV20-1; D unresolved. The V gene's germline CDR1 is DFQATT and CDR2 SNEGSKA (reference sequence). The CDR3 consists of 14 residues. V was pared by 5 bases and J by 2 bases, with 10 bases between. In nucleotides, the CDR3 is TGCAGTGCTCTGAGTGCAACTGGGGCCAACGTCCTGACTTTC. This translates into CSALSATGANVLTF.

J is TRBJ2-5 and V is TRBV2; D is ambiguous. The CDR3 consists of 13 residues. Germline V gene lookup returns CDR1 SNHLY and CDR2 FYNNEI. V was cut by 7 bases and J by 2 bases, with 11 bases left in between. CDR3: CASTDTIQETQYF. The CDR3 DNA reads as TGTGCCAGCACCGACACTATTCAAGAGACCCAGTACTTC.

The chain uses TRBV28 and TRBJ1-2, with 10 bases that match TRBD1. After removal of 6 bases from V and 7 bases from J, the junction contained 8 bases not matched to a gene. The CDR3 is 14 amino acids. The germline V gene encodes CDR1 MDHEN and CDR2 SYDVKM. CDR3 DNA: TGTGCCAGCAGGCCACCGGGACAGGGGCTTGGCTACACCTTC. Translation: CASRPPGQGLGYTF.

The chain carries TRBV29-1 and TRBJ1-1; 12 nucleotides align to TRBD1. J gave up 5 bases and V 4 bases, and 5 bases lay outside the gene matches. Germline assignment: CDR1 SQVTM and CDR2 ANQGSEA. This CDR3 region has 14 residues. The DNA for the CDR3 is TGCAGCGTTGTTGGGACAGGGGGCTATACTGAAGCTTTCTTT. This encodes CSVVGTGGYTEAFF.

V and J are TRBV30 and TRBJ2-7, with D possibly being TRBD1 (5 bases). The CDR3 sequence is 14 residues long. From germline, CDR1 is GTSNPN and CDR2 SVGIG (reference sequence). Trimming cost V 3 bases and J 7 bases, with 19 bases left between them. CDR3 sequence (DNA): TGTGCCTGGAGCCCTGGGCGCAGGGTAGGGGAGCAGTACTTC. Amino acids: CAWSPGRRVGEQYF.

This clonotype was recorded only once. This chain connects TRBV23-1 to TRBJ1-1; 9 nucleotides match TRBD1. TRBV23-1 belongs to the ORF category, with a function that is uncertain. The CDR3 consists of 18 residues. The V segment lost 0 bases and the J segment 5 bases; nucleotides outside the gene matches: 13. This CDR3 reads CASSQSGWYRGLRTEAFF. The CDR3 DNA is TGCGCCAGCAGTCAATCTGGGTGGTACAGGGGGCTCCGAACTGAAGCTTTCTTT.

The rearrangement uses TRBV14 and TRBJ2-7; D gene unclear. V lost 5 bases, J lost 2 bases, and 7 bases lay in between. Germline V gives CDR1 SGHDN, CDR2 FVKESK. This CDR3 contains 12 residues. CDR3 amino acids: CASSLVPYEQYF. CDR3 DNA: TGTGCCAGCAGCTTGGTCCCCTACGAGCAGTACTTC. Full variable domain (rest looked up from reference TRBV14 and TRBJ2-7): EAGVTQFPSHSVIEKGQTVTLRCDPISGHDNLYWYRRVMGKEIKFLLHFVKESKQDESGMPNNRFLAERTGGTYSTLKVQPAELEDSGVYFCASSLVPYEQYFGPGTRLTVT.

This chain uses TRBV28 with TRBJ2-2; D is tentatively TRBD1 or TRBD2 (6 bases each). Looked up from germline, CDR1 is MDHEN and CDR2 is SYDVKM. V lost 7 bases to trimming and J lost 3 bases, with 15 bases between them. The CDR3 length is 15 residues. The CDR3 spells CASTGEVEYTGELFF. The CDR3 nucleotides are TGTGCCAGCACAGGGGAGGTGGAGTACACCGGGGAGCTGTTTTTT.

The CDR3 protein is CSARNQRGGGTDTQYF. CDR3 nucleotide sequence: TGCAGTGCTAGGAACCAGCGGGGAGGGGGCACAGATACGCAGTATTTT. The chain employs TRBV20-1 and TRBJ2-3; TRBD2 matches at 7 bases. Per germline, CDR1 DFQATT and CDR2 SNEGSKA (reference sequence). The V segment lost 3 bases and the J segment 1 base; nucleotides outside the gene matches: 10. There are 16 residues in the CDR3.

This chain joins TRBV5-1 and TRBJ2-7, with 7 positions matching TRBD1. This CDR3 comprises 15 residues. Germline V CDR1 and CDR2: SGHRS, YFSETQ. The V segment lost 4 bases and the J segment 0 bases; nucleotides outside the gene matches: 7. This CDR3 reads CASSIDRTGSYEQYF. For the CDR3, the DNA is TGCGCCAGCAGCATAGACCGGACAGGCTCCTACGAGCAGTACTTC.

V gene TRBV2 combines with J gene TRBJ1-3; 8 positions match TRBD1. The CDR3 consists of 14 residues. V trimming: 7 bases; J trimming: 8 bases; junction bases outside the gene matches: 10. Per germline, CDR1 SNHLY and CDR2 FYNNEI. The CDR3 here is CASTRDRRVDTIYF. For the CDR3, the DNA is TGTGCCAGCACCCGGGACAGGAGGGTAGACACCATATATTTT.

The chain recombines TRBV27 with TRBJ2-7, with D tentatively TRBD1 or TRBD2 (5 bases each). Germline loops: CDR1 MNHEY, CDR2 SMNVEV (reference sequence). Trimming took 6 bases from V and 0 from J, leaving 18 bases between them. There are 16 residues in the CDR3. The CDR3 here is CASRGVRTPSSYEQYF. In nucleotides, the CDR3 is TGTGCCAGCAGGGGGGTGAGAACTCCGAGCTCCTACGAGCAGTACTTC.

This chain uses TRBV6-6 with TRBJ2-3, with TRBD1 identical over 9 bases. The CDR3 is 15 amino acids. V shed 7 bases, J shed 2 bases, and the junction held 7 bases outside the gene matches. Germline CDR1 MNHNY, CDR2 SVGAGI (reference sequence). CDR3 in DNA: TGTGCCAGCACTTTGGACAGGGGCCCCACAGATACGCAGTATTTT. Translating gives CASTLDRGPTDTQYF.

CDR3 amino acids: CASSTPGGTYEQYV. As DNA, the CDR3 is TGTGCCAGCAGTACCCCCGGGGGCACGTACGAGCAGTACGTC. The chain links TRBV28 to TRBJ2-7, with D perhaps given as TRBD1 or TRBD2 (6 bases each). V was pared by 5 bases and J by 4 bases, with 15 bases between. Germline V gene sequence: CDR1 MDHEN, CDR2 SYDVKM. The CDR3 extends over 14 amino acids.

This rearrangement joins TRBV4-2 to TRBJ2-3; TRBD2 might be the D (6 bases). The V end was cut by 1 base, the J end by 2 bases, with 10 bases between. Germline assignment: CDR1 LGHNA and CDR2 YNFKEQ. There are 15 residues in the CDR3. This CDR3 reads CASSQAAGFTDTQYF. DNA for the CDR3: TGTGCCAGCAGCCAAGCAGCGGGTTTCACAGATACGCAGTATTTT.

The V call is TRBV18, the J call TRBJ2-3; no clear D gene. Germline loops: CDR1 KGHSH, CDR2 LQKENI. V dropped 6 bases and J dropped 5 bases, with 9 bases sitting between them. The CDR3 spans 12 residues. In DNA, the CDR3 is TGTGCCAGCTCGCCGTGGGAAGATACGCAGTATTTT. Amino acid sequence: CASSPWEDTQYF.

The chain's CDR3 is CSARSGFTDTQYF. In DNA, the CDR3 is TGCAGTGCTCGTAGCGGGTTCACAGATACGCAGTATTTT. J is TRBJ2-3 and V is TRBV20-1, with 7 positions matching TRBD2. Germline V gives CDR1 DFQATT, CDR2 SNEGSKA (reference sequence). This CDR3 region has 13 residues. Trimming cost V 5 bases and J 2 bases; bases outside gene matches: 4.